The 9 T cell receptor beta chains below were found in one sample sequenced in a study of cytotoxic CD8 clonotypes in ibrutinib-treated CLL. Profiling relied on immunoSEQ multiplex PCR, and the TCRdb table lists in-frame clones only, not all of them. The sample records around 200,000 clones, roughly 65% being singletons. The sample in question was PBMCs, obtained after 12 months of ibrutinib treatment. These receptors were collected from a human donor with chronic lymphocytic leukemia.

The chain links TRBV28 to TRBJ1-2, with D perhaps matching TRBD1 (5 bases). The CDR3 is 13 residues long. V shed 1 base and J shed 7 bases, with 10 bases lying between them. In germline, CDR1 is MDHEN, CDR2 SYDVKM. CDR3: CASSLSQGSGYTF. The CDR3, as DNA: TGTGCCAGCAGTTTATCGCAGGGCTCTGGCTACACCTTC.

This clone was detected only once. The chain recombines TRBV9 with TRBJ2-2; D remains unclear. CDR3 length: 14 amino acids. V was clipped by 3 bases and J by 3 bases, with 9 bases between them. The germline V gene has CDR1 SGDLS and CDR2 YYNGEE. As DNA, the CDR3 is TGTGCCAGCAGCGATCCTGGATACACCGGGGAGCTGTTTTTT. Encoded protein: CASSDPGYTGELFF.

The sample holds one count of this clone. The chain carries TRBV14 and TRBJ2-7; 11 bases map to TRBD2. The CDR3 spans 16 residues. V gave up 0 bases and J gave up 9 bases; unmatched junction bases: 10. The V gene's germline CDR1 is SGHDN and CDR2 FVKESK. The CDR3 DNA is TGTGCCAGCAGCCAAGAGTTGGGCACTAGCGGGGGAGTGCAGTACTTC. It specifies CASSQELGTSGGVQYF.

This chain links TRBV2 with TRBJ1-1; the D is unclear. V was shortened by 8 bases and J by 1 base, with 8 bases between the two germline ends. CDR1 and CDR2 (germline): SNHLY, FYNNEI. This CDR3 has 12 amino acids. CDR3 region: CASGDTNTEAFF. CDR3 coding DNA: TGTGCCAGCGGGGATACGAACACTGAAGCTTTCTTT.

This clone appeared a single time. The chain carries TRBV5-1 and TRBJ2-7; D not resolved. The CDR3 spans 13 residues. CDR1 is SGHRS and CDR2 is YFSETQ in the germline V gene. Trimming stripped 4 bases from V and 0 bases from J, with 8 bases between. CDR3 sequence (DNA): TGCGCCAGCAGCAAACAGAGCTCCTACGAGCAGTACTTC. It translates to CASSKQSSYEQYF.

The chain's CDR3 is CASSVDRGAQPQHF. CDR3 nucleotide sequence: TGTGCCAGCAGCGTCGACAGGGGAGCCCAGCCCCAGCATTTT. The rearrangement joins TRBV7-6 to TRBJ1-5; 8 nucleotides agree with TRBD1. The CDR3 contains 14 residues. Germline loops: CDR1 SGHVS, CDR2 FNYEAQ. The trim removed 5 bases at V and 7 bases at J, leaving 7 bases unmatched.

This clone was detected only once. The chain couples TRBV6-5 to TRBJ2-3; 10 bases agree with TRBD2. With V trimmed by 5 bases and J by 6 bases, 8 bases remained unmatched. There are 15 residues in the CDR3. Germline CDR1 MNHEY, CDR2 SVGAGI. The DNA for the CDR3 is TGTGCCAGCAGTCCTAGCGGGAGCCCCCTCGATACGCAGTATTTT. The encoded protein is CASSPSGSPLDTQYF.

The CDR3 DNA is TGTGCCAGCAGCCAATCGACAGGGGCGCAGGGAAAACTGTTTTTT. Protein: CASSQSTGAQGKLFF. The chain links TRBV28 to TRBJ1-4; TRBD1 agrees at 8 bases. The CDR3 spans 15 residues. CDR1 and CDR2 from the germline V gene are MDHEN and SYDVKM. V lost 6 bases to trimming and J lost 10 bases; unmatched junction nucleotides: 13.

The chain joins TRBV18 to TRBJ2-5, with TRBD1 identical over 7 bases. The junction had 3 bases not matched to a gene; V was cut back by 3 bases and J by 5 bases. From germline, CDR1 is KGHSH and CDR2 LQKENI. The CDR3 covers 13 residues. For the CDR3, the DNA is TGTGCCAGCTCACCCATACAGGGGGAGACCCAGTACTTC. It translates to CASSPIQGETQYF.